These 21 T cell receptor beta chains originate from one sample sequenced in a study of early T cells in non-severe SARS-CoV-2 infection. TCRdb recomputed calls from the 5' RACE reads with MiXCR, one row per CDR3 protein. Of under 50,000 distinct CDR3 sequences listed, less than 4.5% are singletons. Material for sequencing was whole blood. Receptors originate from an adult who was a healthcare worker with PCR-confirmed SARS-CoV-2 infection or an uninfected control (not recorded which).

This clonotype was detected a few times. V usage is TRBV30 and J usage is TRBJ2-7; maybe TRBD2 (6 bases). The CDR3 is made up of 15 amino acids. In germline, CDR1 is GTSNPN, CDR2 SVGIG (reference sequence). Trimming removed 2 bases from V and 0 bases from J, with 14 bases in between. DNA for the CDR3: TGTGCCTGGAGTTCCGGGACTGCAAGCTCCTACGAGCAGTACTTC. It codes for CAWSSGTASSYEQYF.

This clonotype occurred many times. The chain joins TRBV2 to TRBJ2-2; the D call may be TRBD1 or TRBD2 (5 bases each). V was clipped by 9 bases and J by 3 bases, with 14 bases between them. The germline V gene encodes CDR1 SNHLY and CDR2 FYNNEI. This CDR3 region has 14 residues. In nucleotides, the CDR3 is TGTGCCAGTCAAAGGGACGGATACACCGGGGAGCTGTTTTTT. This gives the protein CASQRDGYTGELFF.

This clonotype showed up many times. The J gene is TRBJ1-5, the V gene TRBV6-2 or TRBV6-3, with D perhaps matching TRBD1 (5 bases). Trimming took 2 bases from V and 0 from J, leaving 11 bases between them. This CDR3 is built from 16 residues. Germline CDR1 MNHEY, CDR2 SVGEGT. Here the CDR3 reads CASSYVGPYSNQPQHF. The CDR3 DNA reads TGTGCCAGCAGTTACGTGGGACCGTATAGCAATCAGCCCCAGCATTTT.

This clonotype was recorded many times. The chain links TRBV7-8 to TRBJ2-7; TRBD1 is a possible D gene (5 bases). The CDR3 extends over 13 amino acids. V was trimmed by 6 bases and J by 5 bases, leaving 14 bases between them. Germline V gene data show CDR1 as SGHVS and CDR2 as FQNEAQ. The CDR3 spells CASRLRVLDEQYF. Here the CDR3 DNA reads TGTGCCAGCAGACTCAGGGTGTTGGACGAGCAGTACTTC. The full variable domain, rest sourced from reference TRBV7-8 and TRBJ2-7, is GAGVSQSPRYKVAKRGQDVALRCDPISGHVSLFWYQQALGQGPEFLTYFQNEAQLDKSGLPSDRFFAERPEGSVSTLKIQRTQQEDSAVYLCASRLRVLDEQYFGPGTRLTVT.

The table lists this clonotype with many counts. The chain is built from TRBV6-1 and TRBJ2-3; 7 bases are a match to TRBD2. The CDR3 is made up of 14 amino acids. V was clipped by 5 bases and J by 2 bases; unmatched bases: 4. CDR1 and CDR2 from the germline V gene are MNHNS and SASEGT. Here the CDR3 DNA reads TGTGCCAGCAGTCCGGGACTATCCACAGATACGCAGTATTTT. As protein: CASSPGLSTDTQYF.

This clonotype came up many times. The genes are TRBV7-2 and TRBJ2-3; D remains ambiguous. The CDR3 length is 15 residues. V shed 2 bases and J shed 3 bases, with 12 bases lying between them. CDR1 SGHTA and CDR2 FQGNSA come from the germline V gene. The chain's CDR3 is CASSLSRVSTDTQYF. Written as DNA, the CDR3 is TGTGCCAGCAGCTTATCCCGTGTGTCGACAGATACGCAGTATTTT.

This clonotype came up many times. In nucleotides, the CDR3 is TGTGCCAGCAGCTTAGCCACGATAGGACTGAGGAACACTGAAGCTTTCTTT. Its protein is CASSLATIGLRNTEAFF. J is TRBJ1-1 and V is TRBV11-2; unclear D gene. CDR1 and CDR2 (germline): SGHAT, FQNNGV. The CDR3 runs to 17 residues. V was clipped by 1 base and J by 1 base, with 16 bases between them.

This clonotype was counted ten times or more. CDR3 bases: TGTGCCAGCAGCTACGGGACAGGGGACAAAAACATTCAGTACTTC. As protein: CASSYGTGDKNIQYF. The V and J genes are TRBV7-9 and TRBJ2-4; 10 nucleotides agree with TRBD1. V lost 4 bases and J lost 3; bases outside the gene matches: 3. Germline CDR1 reads SEHNR; CDR2 reads FQNEAQ (reference sequence). The CDR3 has 15 residues.

This clonotype was counted ten times or more. The chain carries TRBV29-1 and TRBJ1-4; 8 nucleotides line up with TRBD1. Germline loops: CDR1 SQVTM, CDR2 ANQGSEA. Trimming removed 1 base from V and 2 bases from J; junction bases left unmatched: 0. The CDR3 is made up of 14 amino acids. CDR3: CSVEGTGTNEKLFF. The CDR3 nucleotides read TGCAGCGTTGAAGGGACAGGGACTAATGAAAAACTGTTTTTT.

The chain employs TRBV7-6 and TRBJ1-1, with 8 bases matching TRBD1. The ends lost 5 bases at V and 4 bases at J; junction bases unmatched: 6. Germline V gene sequence: CDR1 SGHVS, CDR2 FNYEAQ. The CDR3 covers 14 residues. CDR3 in amino acids: CASSQGQEGTEAFF. CDR3 nucleotide sequence: TGTGCCAGCAGCCAGGGACAGGAAGGCACTGAAGCTTTCTTT.

The chain uses TRBV6-1 and TRBJ1-1, with TRBD1 as a possible D gene (6 bases). The germline gives CDR1 MNHNS, CDR2 SASEGT. This CDR3 is 16 amino acids long. V was pared by 5 bases and J by 0 bases, with 16 bases between. The CDR3 sequence is CASSREGGSLNTEAFF. The CDR3 nucleotides are TGTGCCAGCAGTCGAGAGGGGGGCAGTTTGAACACTGAAGCTTTCTTT.

This clonotype came up many times. The V and J genes are TRBV28 and TRBJ1-1; 9 bases fit TRBD1. Germline lookup yields CDR1 MDHEN and CDR2 SYDVKM. There are 16 residues in the CDR3. J lost 0 bases, V lost 5 bases, and 7 bases had no gene match. CDR3 nucleotides: TGTGCCAGCAGTCCTCGGACAGGGGAGATGAACACTGAAGCTTTCTTT. Residues: CASSPRTGEMNTEAFF.

Ten or more counts support this clonotype. The chain employs TRBV10-3 and TRBJ2-1, with a possible D match to TRBD1 (5 bases). V shed 7 bases and J shed 4 bases, with 14 bases lying between them. CDR1 and CDR2 from the germline V gene are ENHRY and SYGVKD. CDR3 size: 14 residues. CDR3 DNA sequence: TGTGCCATCAAGGGGCATGGGGAATACAATGAGCAGTTCTTC. This translates into CAIKGHGEYNEQFF.

This clonotype was picked up many times. The rearrangement uses TRBV4-1 and TRBJ2-7, with D hard to call. Germline lookup yields CDR1 MGHRA and CDR2 YSYEKL. The length of the CDR3 is 13 residues. V was cut by 3 bases and J by 5 bases, with 11 bases left in between. This chain's CDR3 is CASSHPGRNEQYF. The CDR3 DNA sequence: TGCGCCAGCAGCCATCCCGGTCGGAACGAGCAGTACTTC.

There are a few counts of this clonotype. V is TRBV7-3 and J is TRBJ2-2; 8 bases match TRBD1. Germline CDR1 is SGHTA and CDR2 is FQGTGA. The CDR3 is made up of 14 amino acids. Trimming cost V 6 bases and J 1 base; bases outside gene matches: 1. The CDR3 sequence: CASRGQVNTGELFF. The DNA of the CDR3 is TGTGCCAGCAGGGGACAGGTGAACACCGGGGAGCTGTTTTTT.

Only a few counts were recorded for this clonotype. The rearrangement joins TRBV4-1 to TRBJ2-2; D is unclear. V lost 3 bases to trimming and J lost 0 bases, with 8 bases between them. CDR3 size: 15 residues. CDR1 and CDR2 (germline): MGHRA, YSYEKL. CDR3 protein: CASSQMQSNTGELFF. The CDR3 DNA follows: TGCGCCAGCAGCCAGATGCAATCGAACACCGGGGAGCTGTTTTTT.

This clonotype was found many times. The chain carries TRBV12-3 or TRBV12-4 and TRBJ2-3, with a possible D match to TRBD1 (6 bases). The CDR3 has 14 residues. V lost 3 bases to trimming and J lost 7 bases, with 14 bases between them. CDR3 nucleotides: TGTGCCAGCAGTTTTGGGGGCGGCTCAAATACGCAGTATTTT. It codes for CASSFGGGSNTQYF.

This clonotype was seen many times. The chain recombines TRBV2 with TRBJ2-7, with TRBD2 as a possible D gene (6 bases). Germline values: CDR1 SNHLY, CDR2 FYNNEI. V lost 7 bases, J lost 2 bases, and 12 bases lay in between. The CDR3 extends over 13 amino acids. As DNA, the CDR3 is TGTGCCAGCATTCCGGGAGTAACCTACGAGCAGTACTTC. It translates to CASIPGVTYEQYF.

This clonotype was counted a few times. V gene TRBV9 combines with J gene TRBJ2-3; D not resolved. This CDR3 is built from 13 residues. The germline V gene encodes CDR1 SGDLS and CDR2 YYNGEE. V was clipped by 3 bases and J by 2 bases, with 7 bases between them. CDR3 in DNA: TGTGCCAGCAGCGGAACTCACACAGATACGCAGTATTTT. Its protein product is CASSGTHTDTQYF.

This clonotype was seen repeatedly, ten times or more. This sequence joins TRBV7-6 and TRBJ2-3; D is uncertain. The CDR3 consists of 14 residues. The V gene's germline CDR1 is SGHVS and CDR2 FNYEAQ. V was trimmed by 2 bases and J by 2 bases, leaving 8 bases between them. CDR3 amino acids: CASSLFSSTDTQYF. CDR3 coding DNA: TGTGCCAGCAGCTTATTCTCATCCACAGATACGCAGTATTTT.

This clonotype was recorded at least ten times. The CDR3 region has the DNA TGCGCCAGCAGTGAAGGCAGGGGGTTCGGAGATACGCAGTATTTT. Its translation is CASSEGRGFGDTQYF. The V call is TRBV10-2, the J call TRBJ2-3; 7 positions match TRBD1. In germline, CDR1 is WSHSY, CDR2 SAAADI. J gave up 5 bases and V 3 bases, and 8 bases lay outside the gene matches. The CDR3 is 15 residues long.